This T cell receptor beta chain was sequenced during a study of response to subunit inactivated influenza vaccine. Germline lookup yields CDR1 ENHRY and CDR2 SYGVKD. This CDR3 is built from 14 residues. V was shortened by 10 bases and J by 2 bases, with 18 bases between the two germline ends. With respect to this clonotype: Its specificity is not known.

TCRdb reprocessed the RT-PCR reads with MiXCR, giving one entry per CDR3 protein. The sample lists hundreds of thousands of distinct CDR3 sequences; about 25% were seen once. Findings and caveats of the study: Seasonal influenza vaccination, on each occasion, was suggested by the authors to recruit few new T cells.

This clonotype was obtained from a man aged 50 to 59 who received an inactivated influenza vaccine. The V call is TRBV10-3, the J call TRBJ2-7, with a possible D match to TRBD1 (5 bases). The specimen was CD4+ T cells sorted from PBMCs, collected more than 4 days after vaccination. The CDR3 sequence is CATRQTVPTYEQYF. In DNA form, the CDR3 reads TGTGCCACCCGTCAGACAGTTCCCACCTACGAGCAGTACTTC.